The entry that follows covers one T cell receptor (beta chain) sequence. The antigen remains unidentified. The data are from a study of T cell responses to AZD1222 COVID-19 vaccine. Findings and caveats of the study: The study identified only 6 or 7 AZD1222 recipients as seropositive at baseline.

The CDR3 covers 13 residues. Trimming stripped 1 base from V and 14 bases from J, with 15 bases between. The germline gives CDR1 LGHDT, CDR2 YNNKEL (reference sequence). TCRdb keeps only in-frame clones here, not all; method: immunoSEQ multiplex PCR. The sample contains roughly 120,000 clones, roughly nine tenths of which appear only once. The chain uses TRBV3-1 (or the pseudogene TRBV3-2) and TRBJ2-1; tentatively, D is TRBD1 or TRBD2 (5 bases each). Sequencing was performed on peripheral blood, taken on day 0 of AZD1222 vaccination. This receptor was taken from an adult in good health. CDR3 DNA sequence: TGTGCCAGCAGCCAAGCGGGACGCCCAACGGAGTTCTTC. Translated, it gives CASSQAGRPTEFF.